This record looks at one TCR beta chain sequence and its context. The antigen is undetermined. The ViraFEST assay expanded antigen-specific CD4+ T cells with viral peptide pools before sequencing. After around nine days in culture, the CD4+ T cells were isolated. These data originate in a study of vaccination effects on CD4 cells after COVID-19. The overall study: Each participant was administered two doses of either the BNT162b2 or the mRNA-1273 vaccine.

Sequenced by immunoSEQ multiplex PCR; TCRdb stores in-frame clones only, minus some. The data hold more than 11,000 clones, with 76% observed a single time. General observations from the study: Infection-derived and vaccine-derived clones contracted markedly late after vaccination.

The TCR originated in a human donor who received a COVID-19 vaccine. Sequenced here: CD4+ T cells from PBMCs cultured with HCoV-229E spike peptides, sampled before COVID-19 vaccination.

The CDR3 reads CASSGTGYTEAFF. CDR3 nucleotide sequence: TGTGCCAGCAGCGGTACAGGGTACACTGAAGCTTTCTTT. This chain connects TRBV3-1 (or the pseudogene TRBV3-2) to TRBJ1-1; D is perhaps TRBD1 (6 bases). The ends were cut back, 5 bases at V and 3 bases at J, with 10 bases in the middle. The CDR3 totals 13 residues. The germline V gene has CDR1 LGHDT and CDR2 YNNKEL (reference sequence).